These 19 T cell receptor beta chains came from one sample sequenced in a study of shared T cell receptors in the human thymus. Using immunoSEQ multiplex PCR, the repertoire was profiled, and TCRdb retains in-frame clones only, with some absent. The sample contains under 850,000 clones, roughly 88% of which appear only once. These same records also appear under a second study, on human thymus T cells.

The sequencing input was thymocytes. These receptor sequences come from a boy less than two years old with a congenital heart defect.

This clone was observed a handful of times. The V call is TRBV14, the J call TRBJ2-7; 11 bases line up with TRBD1. Germline CDR1 is SGHDN and CDR2 is FVKESK. V lost 5 bases to trimming and J lost 4 bases; unmatched junction nucleotides: 1. There are 13 residues in the CDR3. The CDR3 spells CASSGDRGYEQYF. DNA for the CDR3: TGTGCCAGCAGCGGGGACAGGGGGTACGAGCAGTACTTC. The full variable domain, its missing parts supplied by reference TRBV14 and TRBJ2-7, is EAGVTQFPSHSVIEKGQTVTLRCDPISGHDNLYWYRRVMGKEIKFLLHFVKESKQDESGMPNNRFLAERTGGTYSTLKVQPAELEDSGVYFCASSGDRGYEQYFGPGTRLTVT.

The chain is built from TRBV11-2 and TRBJ2-1, with D possibly matching TRBD1 (6 bases). Deletions cut 8 bases from V and 5 bases from J, with 16 bases between. Germline-derived CDR1 and CDR2 are SGHAT and FQNNGV. The CDR3 runs 14 residues. CDR3 DNA sequence: TGTGCCAGCGCACTGCAGGGGTTCCACAATGAGCAGTTCTTC. Translation gives CASALQGFHNEQFF.

This clone has only a few counts. The chain has TRBV5-6 and TRBJ2-2; 8 bases fit TRBD1. The length of the CDR3 is 16 residues. In germline, CDR1 is SGHDT, CDR2 YYEEEE. J lost 5 bases, V lost 0 bases, and 6 bases had no gene match. Here the CDR3 reads CASSLVPGGCTGELFF. As DNA, the CDR3 is TGTGCCAGCAGCTTGGTTCCAGGGGGCTGTACCGGGGAGCTGTTTTTT.

This clone was counted a single time. The V and J genes are TRBV9 and TRBJ2-1; TRBD2 agrees at 9 bases. Germline lookup yields CDR1 SGDLS and CDR2 YYNGEE. After removal of 0 bases from V and 4 bases from J, the junction contained 5 bases not matched to a gene. The CDR3 sequence is 16 residues long. DNA for the CDR3: TGTGCCAGCAGCGTAGCGGGCGGGAGGGCTTACAATGAGCAGTTCTTC. The encoded protein is CASSVAGGRAYNEQFF.

This clone was recorded once. The rearrangement links TRBV2 to TRBJ2-3, with unresolved D. Germline CDR1 and CDR2: SNHLY and FYNNEI. This CDR3 has 16 residues. V lost 6 bases and J 0 bases, leaving 16 bases between the germline ends. The CDR3 loop reads CASSPTESFSTDTQYF. As DNA, the CDR3 is TGTGCCAGCAGCCCCACCGAAAGCTTCAGCACAGATACGCAGTATTTT.

J is TRBJ2-5 and V is TRBV9, with 7 nucleotides matching TRBD2. Germline CDR1 reads SGDLS; CDR2 reads YYNGEE. CDR3 length equals 14 residues. After removal of 4 bases from V and 5 bases from J, the junction contained 8 bases not matched to a gene. CDR3 region: CASSQTGGGETQYF. CDR3 DNA: TGTGCCAGCAGCCAAACGGGGGGTGGCGAGACCCAGTACTTC.

About this clone: An end of the junction differs from the germline gene, which may be a read error. This chain's CDR3 is CASSLGQGDVF. The CDR3 bases are TGTGCCAGCAGTTTAGGACAGGGAGACGTCTTC. The chain is built from TRBV28 and TRBJ1-2; 8 nucleotides match TRBD1. The germline gives CDR1 MDHEN, CDR2 SYDVKM. CDR3 length: 11 amino acids.

CDR3 bases: TGTGCCAGCAGCCCGAATGTAGAGGATGAGCAGTTCTTC. Encoded protein: CASSPNVEDEQFF. This chain connects TRBV6-5 to TRBJ2-1, with no clear D. V gave up 6 bases and J gave up 8 bases, with 14 bases separating them. The CDR3 extends over 13 amino acids. Germline V CDR1 and CDR2: MNHEY, SVGAGI.

This clone was picked up a small number of times. This chain joins TRBV6-1 and TRBJ1-1, with D hard to call. CDR1 is MNHNS and CDR2 is SASEGT in the germline V gene. This CDR3 has 12 amino acids. Trimming took off 6 bases at V and 10 bases at J, with 15 bases between the two ends. The CDR3 DNA follows: TGTGCCAGCAGCGACGCTGACTTGGGAGCTTTCTTT. Translated: CASSDADLGAFF.

The rearrangement links TRBV7-9 to TRBJ1-4; D call uncertain. Germline CDR1 reads SEHNR; CDR2 reads FQNEAQ (reference sequence). This CDR3 spans 13 amino acids. Trimming removed 8 bases at V and 7 bases at J, with 14 bases between. In DNA form, the CDR3 reads TGTGCCAGCGGCCGAGGGCAGGTTGAAAAACTGTTTTTT. Protein product: CASGRGQVEKLFF.

The chain links TRBV27 to TRBJ2-7; 12 bases match TRBD1. The germline gives CDR1 MNHEY, CDR2 SMNVEV (reference sequence). CDR3 length: 16 residues. The trim removed 6 bases at V and 3 bases at J, leaving 9 bases unmatched. For the CDR3, the DNA is TGTGCCAGCAGACCGGGACAGGGGGCAATTGACTACGAGCAGTACTTC. As protein: CASRPGQGAIDYEQYF.

The chain carries TRBV28 and TRBJ2-1; tentatively, D is TRBD1 (6 bases). The CDR3 contains 18 residues. The germline V gene has CDR1 MDHEN and CDR2 SYDVKM. Between the trimmed V and J ends, which lost 6 bases and 0 bases, there was a span of 21 bases. The CDR3 spells CASRKNLQGSISYNEQFF. CDR3 DNA: TGTGCCAGCAGAAAAAACCTCCAGGGGTCGATCTCCTACAATGAGCAGTTCTTC.

This chain uses TRBV5-5 with TRBJ2-7; a weak D match, TRBD1 (6 bases). Germline CDR1 reads SGHKS; CDR2 reads YYEKEE (reference sequence). V lost 3 bases, J lost 4 bases, and 23 bases lay in between. The CDR3 consists of 17 residues. CDR3 DNA: TGTGCCAGCAGCTCAATACCCACTAGATCAGGGGTGTACGAGCAGTACTTC. Translated, it gives CASSSIPTRSGVYEQYF.

The V call is TRBV11-3, the J call TRBJ1-1; D possibly corresponds to TRBD1 (6 bases). The V gene's germline CDR1 is SGHNT and CDR2 YENEEA. CDR3 size: 15 residues. The V and J ends lost 1 base and 1 base respectively, with 10 bases between them. CDR3 amino acids: CASSLGGPRNTEAFF. CDR3 nucleotide sequence: TGTGCCAGCAGCTTAGGGGGGCCGCGGAACACTGAAGCTTTCTTT.

The chain links TRBV7-9 to TRBJ2-5; tentative D call: TRBD1 (5 bases). The CDR3 is 18 residues long. V lost 1 base to trimming and J lost 0 bases, with 18 bases between them. CDR1 SEHNR and CDR2 FQNEAQ come from the germline V gene (reference sequence). The CDR3 is CASSLVGSGNPHQETQYF. The CDR3 region has the DNA TGTGCCAGCAGCTTAGTCGGGTCAGGGAACCCACACCAAGAGACCCAGTACTTC.

The chain links TRBV4-1 to TRBJ1-2, with D hard to call. The V end lost 0 bases, the J end lost 5 bases, and 7 bases lay between the germline ends. There are 13 residues in the CDR3. CDR1 MGHRA and CDR2 YSYEKL come from the germline V gene. The CDR3 region has the DNA TGCGCCAGCAGCCAAGAGTGGCGGTATGGCTACACCTTC. Its protein product is CASSQEWRYGYTF.

The rearrangement uses TRBV11-3 and TRBJ2-7; 8 positions agree with TRBD2. V shed 5 bases, J shed 7 bases, and the junction held 13 bases outside the gene matches. Germline loops: CDR1 SGHNT, CDR2 YENEEA. The CDR3 is 15 residues long. The CDR3 here is CASSLTGRASWEQYF. The CDR3 region has the DNA TGTGCCAGCAGCCTCACCGGGAGGGCCTCCTGGGAGCAGTACTTC.

The V gene is TRBV7-2, the J gene TRBJ2-3; D is possibly TRBD2 (5 bases). Trimming cost V 0 bases and J 4 bases, with 8 bases left between them. Germline CDR1 SGHTA, CDR2 FQGNSA. This CDR3 contains 14 residues. The CDR3 DNA follows: TGTGCCAGCAGCTTAGCGGGAGACTCAGATACGCAGTATTTT. Translation: CASSLAGDSDTQYF.

The J gene is TRBJ2-7, the V gene TRBV30; TRBD2 agrees at 10 bases. The ends lost 1 base at V and 7 bases at J; junction bases unmatched: 10. This CDR3 has 15 residues. In germline, CDR1 is GTSNPN, CDR2 SVGIG (reference sequence). In DNA form, the CDR3 reads TGTGCCTGGAGTGACTTAGGACTAGCGGCCGAAGAGCAGTACTTC. Amino acid sequence: CAWSDLGLAAEEQYF.